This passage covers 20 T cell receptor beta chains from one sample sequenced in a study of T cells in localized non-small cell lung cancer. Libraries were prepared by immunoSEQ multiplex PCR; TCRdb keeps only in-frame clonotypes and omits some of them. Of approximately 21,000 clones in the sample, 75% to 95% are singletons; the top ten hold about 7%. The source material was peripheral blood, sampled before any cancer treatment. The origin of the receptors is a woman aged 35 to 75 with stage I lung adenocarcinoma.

As DNA, the CDR3 is TGTGCCAGTAGTTCCCAGGCCACTCTCTATGGCTACACCTTC. It translates to CASSSQATLYGYTF. The rearrangement uses TRBV19 and TRBJ1-2; D gene unclear. Trimming stripped 5 bases from V and 4 bases from J, with 14 bases between. Germline assignment: CDR1 LNHDA and CDR2 SQIVND (reference sequence). The CDR3 runs 14 residues. Looking up the rest from reference TRBV19 and TRBJ1-2 gives the full variable domain: DGGITQSPKYLFRKEGQNVTLSCEQNLNHDAMYWYRQDPGQGLRLIYYSQIVNDFQKGDIAEGYSVSREKKESFPLTVTSAQKNPTAFYLCASSSQATLYGYTFGSGTRLTVV.

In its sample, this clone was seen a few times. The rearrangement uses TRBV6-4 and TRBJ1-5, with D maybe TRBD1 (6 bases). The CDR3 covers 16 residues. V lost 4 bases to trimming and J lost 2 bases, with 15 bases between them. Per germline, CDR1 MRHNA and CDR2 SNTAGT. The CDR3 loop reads CASSAIQGMGNQPQHF. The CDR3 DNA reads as TGTGCCAGCAGTGCCATTCAGGGGATGGGCAATCAGCCCCAGCATTTT.

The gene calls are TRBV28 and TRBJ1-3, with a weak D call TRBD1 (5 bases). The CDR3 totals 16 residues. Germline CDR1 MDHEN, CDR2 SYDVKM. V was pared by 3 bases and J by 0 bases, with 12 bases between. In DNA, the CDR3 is TGTGCCAGCAGTTTGTGGGGCTCCTACTCTGGAAACACCATATATTTT. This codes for CASSLWGSYSGNTIYF.

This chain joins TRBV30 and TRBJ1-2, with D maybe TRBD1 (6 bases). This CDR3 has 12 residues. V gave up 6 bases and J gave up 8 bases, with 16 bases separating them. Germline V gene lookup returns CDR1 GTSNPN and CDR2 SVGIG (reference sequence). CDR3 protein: CACPAGGGGYTF. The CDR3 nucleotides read TGTGCCTGCCCCGCCGGCGGGGGCGGCTACACCTTC.

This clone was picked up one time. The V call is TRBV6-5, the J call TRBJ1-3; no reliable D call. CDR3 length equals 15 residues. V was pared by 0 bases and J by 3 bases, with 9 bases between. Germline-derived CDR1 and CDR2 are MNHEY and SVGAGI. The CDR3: CASSYSIAGGNTIYF. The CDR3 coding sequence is TGTGCCAGCAGTTACTCGATAGCGGGTGGAAACACCATATATTTT.

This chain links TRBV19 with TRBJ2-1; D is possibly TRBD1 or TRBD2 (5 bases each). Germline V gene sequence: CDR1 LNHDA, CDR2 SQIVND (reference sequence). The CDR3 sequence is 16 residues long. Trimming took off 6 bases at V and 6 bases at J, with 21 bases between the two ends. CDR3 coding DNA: TGTGCCAGTAGATCCGGGACGACACGAGGGGCCAATGAGCAGTTCTTC. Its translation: CASRSGTTRGANEQFF.

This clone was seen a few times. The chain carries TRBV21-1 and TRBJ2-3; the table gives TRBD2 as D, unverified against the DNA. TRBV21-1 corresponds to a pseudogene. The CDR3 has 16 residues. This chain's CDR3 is CASSKAGGLVTDTQYF. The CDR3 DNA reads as TGTGCCAGCAGCAAAGCAGGGGGACTAGTCACAGATACGCAGTATTTT.

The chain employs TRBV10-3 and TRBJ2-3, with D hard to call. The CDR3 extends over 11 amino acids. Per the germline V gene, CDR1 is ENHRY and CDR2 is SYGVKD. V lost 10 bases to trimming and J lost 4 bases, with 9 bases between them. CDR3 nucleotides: TGTGCCACCCGAGGCGCAGATACGCAGTATTTT. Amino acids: CATRGADTQYF.

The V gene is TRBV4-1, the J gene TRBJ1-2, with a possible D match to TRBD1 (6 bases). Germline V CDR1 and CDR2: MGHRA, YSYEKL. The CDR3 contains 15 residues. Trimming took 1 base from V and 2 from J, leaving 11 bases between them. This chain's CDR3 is CASSQGTAMNYGYTF. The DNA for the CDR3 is TGCGCCAGCAGCCAAGGGACAGCGATGAACTATGGCTACACCTTC.

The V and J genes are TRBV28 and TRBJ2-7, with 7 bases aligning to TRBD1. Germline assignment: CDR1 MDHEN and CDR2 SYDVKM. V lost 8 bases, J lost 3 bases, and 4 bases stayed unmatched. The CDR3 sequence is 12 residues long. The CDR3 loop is CASEGQSYEQYF. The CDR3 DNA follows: TGTGCCAGCGAGGGACAGAGCTACGAGCAGTACTTC.

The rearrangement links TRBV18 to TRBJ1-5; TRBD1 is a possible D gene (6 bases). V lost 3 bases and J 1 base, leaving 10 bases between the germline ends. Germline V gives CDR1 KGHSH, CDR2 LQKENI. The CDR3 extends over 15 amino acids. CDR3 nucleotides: TGTGCCAGCTCACCGAAGGGGGTAAGCAATCAGCCCCAGCATTTT. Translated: CASSPKGVSNQPQHF.

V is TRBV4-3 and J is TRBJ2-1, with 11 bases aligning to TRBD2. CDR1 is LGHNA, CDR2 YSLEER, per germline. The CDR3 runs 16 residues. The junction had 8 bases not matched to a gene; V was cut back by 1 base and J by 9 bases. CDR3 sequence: CASSQVLIAGGSEQFF. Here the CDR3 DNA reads TGCGCCAGCAGCCAAGTCTTAATAGCGGGAGGGAGTGAGCAGTTCTTC.

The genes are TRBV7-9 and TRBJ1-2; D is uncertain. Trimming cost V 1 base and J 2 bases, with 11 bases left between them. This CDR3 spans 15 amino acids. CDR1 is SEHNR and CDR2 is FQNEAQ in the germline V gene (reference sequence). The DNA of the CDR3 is TGTGCCAGCAGCTTAGGGGCAGACCCAAACTATGGCTACACCTTC. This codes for CASSLGADPNYGYTF.

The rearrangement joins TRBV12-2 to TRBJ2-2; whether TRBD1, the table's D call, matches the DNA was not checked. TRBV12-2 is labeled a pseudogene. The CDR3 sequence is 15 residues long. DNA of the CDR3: TGTGCAAGTCCCCGCCGAGCAGGGTGCACCGGGGAGCTGTTTTTT. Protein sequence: CASPRRAGCTGELFF.

This CDR3 reads CASSSDTGGRNIQYF. CDR3 sequence (DNA): TGTGCCAGCAGTTCCGACACAGGGGGCAGGAACATTCAGTACTTC. The chain carries TRBV27 and TRBJ2-4; 9 nucleotides line up with TRBD1. The CDR3 runs 15 residues. Germline V gives CDR1 MNHEY, CDR2 SMNVEV (reference sequence). With 4 bases clipped from V and 7 bases from J, the junction kept 8 bases outside the gene matches.

The CDR3 region has the DNA TGTGCCAGCAGTGGGTGGGACAGAGTCTACGAGCAGTACTTC. It specifies CASSGWDRVYEQYF. The V call is TRBV2, the J call TRBJ2-7; 7 positions match TRBD1. Losses at the gene ends were 4 bases for V and 3 bases for J; bases not matched to a gene: 6. CDR1 is SNHLY and CDR2 is FYNNEI in the germline V gene. The CDR3 runs to 14 residues.

The CDR3 reads CASSVAGGKSYNEQFF. The CDR3 DNA sequence: TGTGCCAGCAGCGTAGCTGGAGGGAAGTCCTACAATGAGCAGTTCTTC. The gene calls are TRBV9 and TRBJ2-1; TRBD2 is a possible D gene (6 bases). Germline CDR1 SGDLS, CDR2 YYNGEE. CDR3 size: 16 residues. V shed 0 bases and J shed 1 base, with 11 bases lying between them. The complete variable domain, with remaining parts taken from reference TRBV9 and TRBJ2-1, reads DSGVTQTPKHLITATGQRVTLRCSPRSGDLSVYWYQQSLDQGLQFLIQYYNGEERAKGNILERFSAQQFPDLHSELNLSSLELGDSALYFCASSVAGGKSYNEQFFGPGTRLTVL.

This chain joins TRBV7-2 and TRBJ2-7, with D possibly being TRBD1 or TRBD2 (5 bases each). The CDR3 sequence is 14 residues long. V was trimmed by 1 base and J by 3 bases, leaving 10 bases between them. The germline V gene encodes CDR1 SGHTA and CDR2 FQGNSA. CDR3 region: CASSLDRGVYEQYF. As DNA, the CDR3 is TGTGCCAGCAGCTTAGATAGAGGGGTCTACGAGCAGTACTTC.

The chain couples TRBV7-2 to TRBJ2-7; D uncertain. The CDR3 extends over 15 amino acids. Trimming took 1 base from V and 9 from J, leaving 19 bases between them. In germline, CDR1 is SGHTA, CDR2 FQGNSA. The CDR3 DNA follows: TGTGCCAGCAGCTTAGAGGTTAGATTAGGCCCCCGGCAGTACTTC. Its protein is CASSLEVRLGPRQYF. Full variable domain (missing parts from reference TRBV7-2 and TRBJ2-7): GAGVSQSPSNKVTEKGKDVELRCDPISGHTALYWYRQSLGQGLEFLIYFQGNSAPDKSGLPSDRFSAERTGGSVSTLTIQRTQQEDSAVYLCASSLEVRLGPRQYFGPGTRLTVT.

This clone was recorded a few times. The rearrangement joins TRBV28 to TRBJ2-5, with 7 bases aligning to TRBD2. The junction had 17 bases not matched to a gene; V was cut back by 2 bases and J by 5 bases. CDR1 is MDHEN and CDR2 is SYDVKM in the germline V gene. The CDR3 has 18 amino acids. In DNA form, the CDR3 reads TGTGCCAGCAGTTTAAATTCTGCGGCGGGGGTGGACGGGGAGACCCAGTACTTC. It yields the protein CASSLNSAAGVDGETQYF.